The 14 T cell receptor beta chains given below trace back to one sample, sequenced in a study of blood T cells in healthy people across ages. PCR was performed a second time for roughly 7 to 12 cycles using a sample-barcoded 5' primer and a J-beta primer mix. TCRdb reanalysed the 5' RACE reads using MiXCR and keeps one entry per CDR3 protein. This table has around 1,000,000 distinct CDR3 sequences, roughly a quarter appearing once. These data also featured in a second study, about T cells of mothers and their children.

The source material was blood. The receptors shown here come from a girl aged 2 to 10 in good health.

The V call is TRBV11-2, the J call TRBJ2-3, with 9 bases fitting TRBD2. V lost 5 bases, J lost 4 bases, and 7 bases stayed unmatched. The CDR3 length is 15 residues. Germline V gives CDR1 SGHAT, CDR2 FQNNGV. CDR3 in DNA: TGTGCCAGCAGCCGACTAGCGGAGGGGTCAGATACGCAGTATTTT. This codes for CASSRLAEGSDTQYF. The full variable domain, rest sourced from reference TRBV11-2 and TRBJ2-3, is EAGVAQSPRYKIIEKRQSVAFWCNPISGHATLYWYQQILGQGPKLLIQFQNNGVVDDSQLPKDRFSAERLKGVDSTLKIQPAKLEDSAVYLCASSRLAEGSDTQYFGPGTRLTVL.

This clonotype was detected a few times. V is TRBV7-9 and J is TRBJ2-3; 10 bases fit TRBD1. Germline CDR1 is SEHNR and CDR2 is FQNEAQ (reference sequence). The CDR3 runs 14 residues. The V segment lost 4 bases and the J segment 6 bases; nucleotides outside the gene matches: 4. CDR3 sequence (DNA): TGTGCCAGCAGCTGGACAGGGGGTGGGGATACGCAGTATTTT. Translation: CASSWTGGGDTQYF.

This clonotype was found a few times. V and J are TRBV4-1 and TRBJ2-7, with TRBD2 identical over 9 bases. V was clipped by 1 base and J by 7 bases; unmatched bases: 8. This CDR3 region has 15 residues. Germline assignment: CDR1 MGHRA and CDR2 YSYEKL. CDR3: CASSQAVTSGMEQYF. In DNA, the CDR3 is TGCGCCAGCAGCCAAGCGGTGACTAGCGGTATGGAGCAGTACTTC.

The chain combines TRBV14 with TRBJ2-1; TRBD2 might be the D (5 bases). The CDR3 is 13 amino acids. Trimming shortened V by 3 bases and J by 6 bases, and 9 bases separated the two germline ends. Germline V gene lookup returns CDR1 SGHDN and CDR2 FVKESK. The CDR3, as DNA: TGTGCCAGCAGCCAGTTAACTAGCAATGAGCAGTTCTTC. It yields the protein CASSQLTSNEQFF.

V usage is TRBV28 and J usage is TRBJ2-3; D gene unclear. The CDR3 sequence is 13 residues long. Trimming cost V 2 bases and J 9 bases, with 12 bases left between them. The V gene's germline CDR1 is MDHEN and CDR2 SYDVKM. CDR3 residues: CASSLGPTRTQYF. CDR3 DNA sequence: TGTGCCAGCAGTTTAGGGCCGACCAGGACGCAGTATTTT.

The table lists this clonotype with many counts. The V call is TRBV7-3, the J call TRBJ2-1; D unresolved. This CDR3 has 16 amino acids. Deletions cut 0 bases from V and 8 bases from J, with 17 bases between. CDR1 is SGHTA and CDR2 is FQGTGA in the germline V gene. Written as DNA, the CDR3 is TGTGCCAGCAGCTTAACCCTAGTTTTAGGAACGGATGAGCAGTTCTTC. It is translated as CASSLTLVLGTDEQFF.

This clonotype has a handful of counts. This chain links TRBV4-1 with TRBJ2-1, with 10 bases matching TRBD2. The CDR3 contains 15 residues. J lost 4 bases, V lost 8 bases, and 8 bases had no gene match. The V gene's germline CDR1 is MGHRA and CDR2 YSYEKL. The CDR3 reads CASGLGLAAYNEQFF. CDR3 nucleotide sequence: TGCGCCAGCGGCTTAGGACTAGCGGCTTACAATGAGCAGTTCTTC.

This clonotype turned up a few times. The rearrangement joins TRBV4-3 to TRBJ2-5; 11 bases match TRBD2. The J call could be wrong; TRBJ2-7 is a better fit for the DNA end. Germline V gives CDR1 LGHNA, CDR2 YSLEER. This CDR3 has 17 residues. The CDR3 sequence is CASSTGGLADNSYEQYF. The CDR3 region has the DNA TGCGCCAGCAGCACAGGGGGACTAGCGGATAACTCCTACGAGCAGTACTTC.

The rearrangement links TRBV25-1 to TRBJ2-1, with D perhaps TRBD1 (7 bases). There are 19 residues in the CDR3. Germline assignment: CDR1 MGHDK and CDR2 SYGVNS. V was pared by 3 bases and J by 5 bases, with 26 bases between. CDR3 loop: CASSDIGWRGPRSNNEQFF. As DNA, the CDR3 is TGTGCCAGCAGTGACATAGGATGGAGGGGGCCCCGCAGTAACAATGAGCAGTTCTTC.

This clonotype appeared a few times. CDR3 bases: TGTGCCAGCAGCTCCCGCCGACAAGTCCAAGAGACCCAGTACTTC. It yields the protein CASSSRRQVQETQYF. The rearrangement joins TRBV7-9 to TRBJ2-5; D is ambiguous. V was pared by 4 bases and J by 1 base, with 13 bases between. The CDR3 covers 15 residues. The V gene's germline CDR1 is SEHNR and CDR2 FQNEAQ (reference sequence).

The V and J genes are TRBV7-2 and TRBJ1-1; TRBD1 matches 7 bases. CDR3 length: 15 amino acids. CDR1 is SGHTA, CDR2 FQGNSA, per germline. Trimming cost V 4 bases and J 7 bases; bases outside gene matches: 12. CDR3 amino acids: CASSSSGQIPFEAFF. CDR3 in DNA: TGTGCCAGCAGCTCCTCGGGACAGATACCATTTGAAGCTTTCTTT.

In this sample, this clonotype turned up a few times. V is TRBV29-1 and J is TRBJ2-2; D not resolved. CDR3 length: 14 amino acids. V lost 3 bases to trimming and J lost 1 base, with 9 bases between them. Germline values: CDR1 SQVTM, CDR2 ANQGSEA. The CDR3: CSVEGRLNTGELFF. The CDR3 DNA follows: TGCAGCGTTGAGGGCCGATTGAACACCGGGGAGCTGTTTTTT.

The chain recombines TRBV12-3 or TRBV12-4 with TRBJ2-7; D is unresolved. This CDR3 contains 13 residues. The V gene lost 4 bases and the J gene lost 5 bases, with 12 bases spanning the gap. Here the CDR3 reads CASSWPGGNEQYF. Here the CDR3 DNA reads TGTGCCAGCAGTTGGCCGGGCGGCAACGAGCAGTACTTC.

There are many counts of this clonotype. This sequence joins TRBV7-9 and TRBJ2-3; D gene ambiguous. The V gene lost 4 bases and the J gene lost 5 bases, with 7 bases spanning the gap. Per germline, CDR1 SEHNR and CDR2 FQNEAQ (reference sequence). The CDR3 has 12 residues. CDR3 nucleotides: TGTGCCAGCAGCTATCCGGGAGATACGCAGTATTTT. It translates to CASSYPGDTQYF. Full variable domain (remainder filled in from reference TRBV7-9 and TRBJ2-3): DTGVSQNPRHKITKRGQNVTFRCDPISEHNRLYWYRQTLGQGPEFLTYFQNEAQLEKSRLLSDRFSAERPKGSFSTLEIQRTEQGDSAMYLCASSYPGDTQYFGPGTRLTVL.